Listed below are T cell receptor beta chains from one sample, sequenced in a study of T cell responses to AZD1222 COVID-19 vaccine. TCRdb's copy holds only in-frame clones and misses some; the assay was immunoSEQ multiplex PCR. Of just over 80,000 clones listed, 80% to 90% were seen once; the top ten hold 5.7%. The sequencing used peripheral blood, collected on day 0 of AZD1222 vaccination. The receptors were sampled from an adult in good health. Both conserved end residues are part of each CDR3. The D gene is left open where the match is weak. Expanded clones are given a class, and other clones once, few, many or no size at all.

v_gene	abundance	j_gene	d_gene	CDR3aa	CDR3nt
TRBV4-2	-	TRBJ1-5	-	CASSFHRAGNQPQHF	TGTGCCAGCAGCTTTCACAGGGCGGGCAATCAGCCCCAGCATTTT
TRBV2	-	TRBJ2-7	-	CASADRTVGAYEQYF	TGTGCCAGCGCAGATCGGACAGTGGGCGCCTACGAGCAGTACTTC
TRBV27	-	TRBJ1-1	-	CASSLVPGLDTEAFF	TGTGCCAGCAGTTTGGTTCCGGGACTCGACACTGAAGCTTTCTTT
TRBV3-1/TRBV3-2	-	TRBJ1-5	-	CASSSGVINQPQHF	TGTGCCAGCAGCTCTGGGGTCATCAATCAGCCCCAGCATTTT
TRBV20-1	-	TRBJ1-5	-	CSASISGAQPQHF	TGCAGTGCTAGTATCTCGGGGGCGCAGCCCCAGCATTTT
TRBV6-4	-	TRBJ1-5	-	CASSDSPQHF	TGTGCCAGCAGTGACTCGCCCCAGCATTTT
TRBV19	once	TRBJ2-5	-	CASSIWPNQETQYF	TGTGCCAGTAGTATTTGGCCGAACCAAGAGACCCAGTACTTC
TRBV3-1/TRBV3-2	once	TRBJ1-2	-	CASSPRTAFHYGYTF	TGTGCCAGCAGCCCTCGGACAGCCTTCCACTATGGCTACACCTTC
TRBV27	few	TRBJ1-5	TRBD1	CASSWRGGGVNQPQHF	TGTGCCAGCAGTTGGCGTGGAGGGGGCGTGAATCAGCCCCAGCATTTT
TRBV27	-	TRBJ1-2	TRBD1	CASSPGTELYGYTF	TGTGCCAGCAGTCCCGGGACAGAACTCTATGGCTACACCTTC
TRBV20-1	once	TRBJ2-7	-	CSASGATSEQYF	TGCAGTGCTAGTGGGGCCACCAGCGAGCAGTACTTC
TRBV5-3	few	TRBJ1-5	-	CARSWGEGKGDNQPQHF	TGTGCCAGAAGCTGGGGAGAGGGGAAAGGAGACAATCAGCCCCAGCATTTT
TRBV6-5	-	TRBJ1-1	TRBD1	CASSYTGTGAPEAFF	TGTGCCAGCAGTTACACCGGGACAGGGGCTCCTGAAGCTTTCTTT
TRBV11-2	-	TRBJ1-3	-	CASSSTRSGNTIYF	TGTGCCAGCAGCTCCACTCGGTCTGGAAACACCATATATTTT
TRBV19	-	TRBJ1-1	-	CASTREIMNTEAFF	TGTGCCAGTACGCGGGAAATTATGAACACTGAAGCTTTCTTT
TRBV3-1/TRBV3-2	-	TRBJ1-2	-	CASSQGPGAGYGYTF	TGTGCCAGCAGCCAAGGGCCTGGTGCGGGCTATGGCTACACCTTC
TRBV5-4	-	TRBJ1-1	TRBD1	CASSFGSGGPEAFF	TGTGCCAGCAGTTTTGGGTCAGGGGGGCCTGAAGCTTTCTTT
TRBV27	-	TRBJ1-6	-	CASSSLTRDQAPLHF	TGTGCCAGCAGCTCGCTTACCCGGGACCAGGCACCCCTCCACTTT
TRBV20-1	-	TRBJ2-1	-	CSASQQGGSHNEQFF	TGCAGTGCTAGTCAACAGGGTGGGTCGCACAATGAGCAGTTCTTC
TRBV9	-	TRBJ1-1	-	CASSPREGMTFF	TGTGCCAGCAGCCCCCGGGAGGGGATGACTTTCTTT
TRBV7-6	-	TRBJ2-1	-	CASSPVQSTASYNEQFF	TGTGCCAGCAGCCCCGTCCAGAGTACCGCCTCCTACAATGAGCAGTTCTTC
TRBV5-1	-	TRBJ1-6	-	CASSLASGGSPLHF	TGCGCCAGCAGCTTGGCTTCAGGAGGTTCACCCCTCCACTTT
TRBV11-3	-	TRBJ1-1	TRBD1	CASSFSGGTEAFF	TGTGCCAGCAGCTTCTCAGGGGGGACTGAAGCTTTCTTT
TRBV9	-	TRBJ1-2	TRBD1	CASSATGSGTNYGYTF	TGTGCCAGCAGCGCGACAGGGTCGGGAACTAACTATGGCTACACCTTC
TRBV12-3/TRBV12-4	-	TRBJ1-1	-	CASSFWAGRAFF	TGTGCCAGCAGTTTTTGGGCAGGACGTGCTTTCTTT
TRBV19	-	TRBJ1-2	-	CASRPGYYGYTF	TGTGCCAGTCGGCCGGGGTACTATGGCTACACCTTC
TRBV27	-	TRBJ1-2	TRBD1	CASSLTRGQGSIYGYTF	TGTGCCAGCAGTCTGACCCGAGGACAGGGTAGTATCTATGGCTACACCTTC
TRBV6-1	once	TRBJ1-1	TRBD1	CASSDRAGGTEAFF	TGTGCCAGCAGTGATCGTGCAGGGGGCACTGAAGCTTTCTTT
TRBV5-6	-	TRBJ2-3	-	CASRLDRSDTQYF	TGTGCCAGCAGGCTCGATCGGTCAGATACGCAGTATTTT
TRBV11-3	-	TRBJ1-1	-	CASSPGGSLMNTEAFF	TGTGCCAGCAGCCCCGGTGGTAGCCTGATGAACACTGAAGCTTTCTTT
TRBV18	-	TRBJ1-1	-	CASSPPLLNTEAFF	TGTGCCAGCTCACCACCCCTACTGAACACTGAAGCTTTCTTT
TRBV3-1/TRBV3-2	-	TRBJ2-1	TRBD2	CASSRGVGAGGRYNEQFF	TGTGCCAGCAGCCGAGGGGTCGGAGCGGGGGGACGTTACAATGAGCAGTTCTTC
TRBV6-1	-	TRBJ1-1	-	CASSELGEWGLDTEAFF	TGTGCCAGCAGTGAACTCGGGGAATGGGGATTGGACACTGAAGCTTTCTTT
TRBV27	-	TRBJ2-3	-	CASSIQSTDTQYF	TGTGCCAGCAGTATACAAAGCACAGATACGCAGTATTTT
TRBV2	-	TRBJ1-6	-	CASSVIRGYNSPLHF	TGTGCCAGCAGTGTTATCAGGGGATATAATTCACCCCTCCACTTT
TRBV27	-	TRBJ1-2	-	CASSGRYGYTF	TGTGCCAGCAGTGGGAGATATGGCTACACCTTC
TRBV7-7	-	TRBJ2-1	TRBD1	CASSSLTGGQGNEQFF	TGTGCCAGCAGCTCCCTGACAGGGGGTCAAGGCAATGAGCAGTTCTTC
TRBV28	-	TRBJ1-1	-	CASRGGLMNTEAFF	TGTGCCAGCAGGGGCGGCCTTATGAACACTGAAGCTTTCTTT